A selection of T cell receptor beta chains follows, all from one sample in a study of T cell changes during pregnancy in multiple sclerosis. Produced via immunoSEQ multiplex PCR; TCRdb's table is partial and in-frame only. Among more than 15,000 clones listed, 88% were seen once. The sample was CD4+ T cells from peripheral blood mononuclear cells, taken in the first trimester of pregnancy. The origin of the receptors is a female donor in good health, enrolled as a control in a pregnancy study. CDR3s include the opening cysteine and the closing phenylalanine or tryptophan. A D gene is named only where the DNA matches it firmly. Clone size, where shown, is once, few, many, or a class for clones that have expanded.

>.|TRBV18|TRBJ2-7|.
TGTGCCAGCTCGCTTGACTACTACGAGCAGTACTTC
CASSLDYYEQYF
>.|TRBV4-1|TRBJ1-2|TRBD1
TGCGCCAGCAGCCAGGCTCCGGGACAGGGGGACTATGGCTACACCTTC
CASSQAPGQGDYGYTF
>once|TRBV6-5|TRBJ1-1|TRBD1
TGTGCCAGCACCCCGACCGGGACAGGGGTCACTGAAGCTTTCTTT
CASTPTGTGVTEAFF
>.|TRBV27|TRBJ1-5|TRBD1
TGTGCCAGCAGTGGCCGGACAGGGGGTAGCAATCAGCCCCAGCATTTT
CASSGRTGGSNQPQHF
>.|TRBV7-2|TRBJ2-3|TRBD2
TGTGCCAGCAGCTCGGCGACTAGCGGGGTTCAAGCGCAGTATTTT
CASSSATSGVQAQYF
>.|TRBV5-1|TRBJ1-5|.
TGCGCCAGCAGCCACGACAGCTTAAATCAGCCCCAGCATTTT
CASSHDSLNQPQHF
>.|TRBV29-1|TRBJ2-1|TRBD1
TGCAGCGTTACGGACAGGGCGTACGGGAATGAGCAGTTCTTC
CSVTDRAYGNEQFF
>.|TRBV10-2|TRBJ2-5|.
TGCGCCAGCAGTGAGTTGAGCCGGGAAGAGACCCAGTACTTC
CASSELSREETQYF
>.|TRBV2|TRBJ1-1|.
TGTGCCAGCGGGTCTCTCGGGGGGTCCACTGAAGCTTTCTTT
CASGSLGGSTEAFF
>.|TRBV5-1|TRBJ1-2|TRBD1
TGCGCCAGCAGCCTCGGACAGGGCACCTATGGCTACACCTTC
CASSLGQGTYGYTF
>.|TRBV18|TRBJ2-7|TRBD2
TGTGCCAGCTCAGCACTAGCGGGGGTTGAGCAGTACTTC
CASSALAGVEQYF
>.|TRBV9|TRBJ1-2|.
TGTGCCAGCAGCGTATCCGGAGAATATGGCTACACCTTC
CASSVSGEYGYTF
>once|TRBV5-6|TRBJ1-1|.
TGTGCCAGCAGCTTCACAGCTAACACTGAAGCTTTCTTT
CASSFTANTEAFF
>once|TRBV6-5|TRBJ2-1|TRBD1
TGTGCCAGCAGTTCCGGACAGGGTGGTGAGCAGTTCTTC
CASSSGQGGEQFF
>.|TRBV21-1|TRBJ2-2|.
TGTGCCAGCAGCAAACTGGTCCAGCGGGAGACCGGGGAGCTGTTTTTT
CASSKLVQRETGELFF
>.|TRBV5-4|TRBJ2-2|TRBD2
TGTGCCAGCAGCCCCACCGGGACTAGCGGCACCGGGGAGCTGTTTTTT
CASSPTGTSGTGELFF
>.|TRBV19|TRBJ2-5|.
TGTGCCAGTAGTCCCCCACTGCCCCTACTTGGAGAGACCCAGTACTTC
CASSPPLPLLGETQYF
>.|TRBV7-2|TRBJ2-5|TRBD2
TGTGCCAGCAGCTCGAAGCGGGGGGGTGCGGAGACCCAGTACTTC
CASSSKRGGAETQYF
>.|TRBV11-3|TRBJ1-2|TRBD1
TGTGCCAGCAGCCTACAGGGGACAGGCTACACCTTC
CASSLQGTGYTF
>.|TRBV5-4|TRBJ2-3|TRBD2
TGTGCCAGCAGCTTGGCGGAAGCTAGCGGGGGCACAGATACGCAGTATTTT
CASSLAEASGGTDTQYF
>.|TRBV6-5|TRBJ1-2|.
TGTGCCAGCAAGGAGGCCTTCTATGACTATGGCTACACCTTC
CASKEAFYDYGYTF
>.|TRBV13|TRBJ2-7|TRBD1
TGTGCCAGCAGCCCCGGGACAGGGCTCGACGAGCAGTACTTC
CASSPGTGLDEQYF